This passage covers 16 T cell receptor beta chains from one sample sequenced in a study of cytomegalovirus exposure and HLA in healthy donors. The PCR employed 60 Vbeta primers together with 13 Jbeta primers. Measured with immunoSEQ multiplex PCR; TCRdb has only the in-frame clones, and not every one. Of over 95,000 clones listed, under 85% are singletons. Sequencing was done on a sample of PBMCs. The source is a man in his forties or fifties in good health and CMV-seronegative.

V gene TRBV19 combines with J gene TRBJ1-5; D gene ambiguous. From germline, CDR1 is LNHDA and CDR2 SQIVND (reference sequence). The CDR3 extends over 14 amino acids. V was shortened by 1 base and J by 2 bases, with 6 bases between the two germline ends. In DNA, the CDR3 is TGTGCCAGTAGTATAGTGGCAGGCAATCAGCCCCAGCATTTT. Protein product: CASSIVAGNQPQHF.

The chain combines TRBV30 with TRBJ1-2, with TRBD1 identical over 7 bases. Germline lookup yields CDR1 GTSNPN and CDR2 SVGIG (reference sequence). This CDR3 has 13 residues. The V segment lost 1 base and the J segment 8 bases; nucleotides outside the gene matches: 7. The CDR3 nucleotides are TGTGCCTGGAGTGGACAGGGCGATGAGGGCTACACCTTC. The encoded protein is CAWSGQGDEGYTF.

This sequence joins TRBV19 and TRBJ2-5, with 11 bases that match TRBD2. Germline values: CDR1 LNHDA, CDR2 SQIVND (reference sequence). The J segment lost 4 bases and the V segment lost 6 bases, leaving 7 bases of the junction unmatched. The CDR3 has 15 amino acids. CDR3 in DNA: TGTGCCAGTAGCCCACTAGCGGGAGTCGGAGAGACCCAGTACTTC. Translating gives CASSPLAGVGETQYF.

The chain recombines TRBV27 with TRBJ1-6; D remains unclear. V gave up 10 bases and J gave up 2 bases, with 15 bases separating them. Looked up from germline, CDR1 is MNHEY and CDR2 is SMNVEV (reference sequence). The CDR3 has 15 amino acids. The CDR3 spells CATSRRSPYNSPLHF. Here the CDR3 DNA reads TGTGCCACCTCACGAAGGAGTCCCTATAATTCACCCCTCCACTTT.

The chain uses TRBV6-5 and TRBJ2-7; tentative D call: TRBD2 (6 bases). The CDR3 runs to 15 residues. Germline lookup yields CDR1 MNHEY and CDR2 SVGAGI. Trimming shortened V by 0 bases and J by 3 bases, and 12 bases separated the two germline ends. The CDR3 loop is CASSYSGSVSYEQYF. The CDR3 DNA sequence: TGTGCCAGCAGTTACTCCGGGAGTGTGAGCTACGAGCAGTACTTC.

This clone has more than one count but fewer than ten. V is TRBV6-1 and J is TRBJ2-5; 7 positions agree with TRBD1. Gene TRBJ2-7 matches the end of the DNA better, so the J call may be wrong. The germline V gene encodes CDR1 MNHNS and CDR2 SASEGT. The CDR3 runs to 20 residues. CDR3 protein: CASSEGVWQGVIPYSYEQYF. The CDR3 DNA follows: TGTGCCAGCAGTGAAGGGGTATGGCAGGGGGTAATTCCCTACTCCTACGAGCAGTACTTC.

The V gene is TRBV15, the J gene TRBJ1-4, with D possibly TRBD1 on 6 matching bases. The CDR3 covers 15 residues. Trimming removed 5 bases at V and 4 bases at J, with 14 bases between. Germline V gene sequence: CDR1 LNHNV, CDR2 YYDKDF (reference sequence). DNA of the CDR3: TGTGCCACCAGCGACCGACAGGCTCGTAATGAAAAACTGTTTTTT. Protein sequence: CATSDRQARNEKLFF.

The chain recombines TRBV28 with TRBJ1-2; D ambiguous. Germline V gene sequence: CDR1 MDHEN, CDR2 SYDVKM. With 7 bases removed from V and 2 bases from J, the gap between germline ends came to 11 bases. The CDR3 is 13 residues long. The chain's CDR3 is CASTTAANYGYTF. CDR3 DNA sequence: TGTGCCAGCACAACGGCGGCAAACTATGGCTACACCTTC.

CDR3 DNA sequence: TGTGCCAGCAGTCTTAACAGGGTCGGCTATGGCTACACCTTC. It encodes CASSLNRVGYGYTF. The chain couples TRBV27 to TRBJ1-2; perhaps TRBD1 as D (6 bases). Trimming left V 5 bases short and J 4 bases short, with 14 bases between. The V gene's germline CDR1 is MNHEY and CDR2 SMNVEV (reference sequence). The CDR3 has 14 amino acids.

This clone was seen once. V gene TRBV27 combines with J gene TRBJ2-2, with 8 bases identical to TRBD2. The V gene's germline CDR1 is MNHEY and CDR2 SMNVEV (reference sequence). V was clipped by 6 bases and J by 7 bases; unmatched bases: 16. The CDR3 loop spans 17 amino acids. As DNA, the CDR3 is TGTGCCAGCAGCCCCGAAAGCGGGGGCCCCTTTTACGGGGAGCTGTTTTTT. Translation gives CASSPESGGPFYGELFF.

J is TRBJ2-3 and V is TRBV6-4, with 7 bases matching TRBD2. CDR3 length: 14 amino acids. The V gene end was trimmed by 5 bases and the J gene end by 0 bases; junction bases not matched to a gene: 2. Germline V gene data show CDR1 as MRHNA and CDR2 as SNTAGT. CDR3 DNA: TGTGCCAGCAGTCCGGGACTAAGCACAGATACGCAGTATTTT. Its protein is CASSPGLSTDTQYF.

The gene calls are TRBV19 and TRBJ2-3; TRBD1 is a possible D gene (5 bases). Germline-derived CDR1 and CDR2 are LNHDA and SQIVND (reference sequence). This CDR3 contains 13 residues. Trimming stripped 6 bases from V and 2 bases from J, with 9 bases between. Written as DNA, the CDR3 is TGTGCCAGTAGACAGGACAACACAGATACGCAGTATTTT. This sequence encodes CASRQDNTDTQYF.

The gene calls are TRBV4-1 and TRBJ1-5; 8 bases fit TRBD1. Germline CDR1 reads MGHRA; CDR2 reads YSYEKL. The ends lost 5 bases at V and 4 bases at J; junction bases unmatched: 4. This CDR3 has 14 residues. CDR3 DNA sequence: TGCGCCAGCAGCAGAGGACAGGGAAATCAGCCCCAGCATTTT. Protein product: CASSRGQGNQPQHF.

This rearrangement joins TRBV21-1 to TRBJ2-1; TRBD1 is the table's D call, not checked against the DNA. TRBV21-1 corresponds to a pseudogene. The CDR3 is 21 amino acids. The CDR3 coding sequence is TGTGCCAGCAGCAAAACTCCGGGACAGGCCCTTCCGGGGTTCTCCTACAATGAGCAGTTCTTC. Protein product: CASSKTPGQALPGFSYNEQFF.

The chain combines TRBV5-4 with TRBJ2-1; 7 nucleotides align to TRBD1. Germline V lookup: CDR1 SGHNT, CDR2 YYREEE (reference sequence). J lost 0 bases, V lost 4 bases, and 4 bases had no gene match. This CDR3 comprises 15 residues. This CDR3 is CASSPDRSSYNEQFF. The CDR3 nucleotides read TGTGCCAGCAGCCCGGACAGGAGCTCCTACAATGAGCAGTTCTTC.

The sample holds a few counts of this clone. The gene calls are TRBV7-2 and TRBJ1-1; tentatively, D is TRBD1 (5 bases). The CDR3 contains 17 residues. Germline CDR1 reads SGHTA; CDR2 reads FQGNSA. Trimming stripped 2 bases from V and 4 bases from J, with 20 bases between. The CDR3 is CASSLQSGMATGTEAFF. The CDR3 DNA reads TGTGCCAGCAGCTTACAATCAGGGATGGCTACGGGCACTGAAGCTTTCTTT. The full variable domain, its missing parts supplied by reference TRBV7-2 and TRBJ1-1, is GAGVSQSPSNKVTEKGKDVELRCDPISGHTALYWYRQSLGQGLEFLIYFQGNSAPDKSGLPSDRFSAERTGGSVSTLTIQRTQQEDSAVYLCASSLQSGMATGTEAFFGQGTRLTVV.